This entry lists 16 T cell receptor beta chains sequenced from one sample in a study of Ad26.COV2.S vaccination and SARS-CoV-2 variants. The method was immunoSEQ multiplex PCR; TCRdb's version includes in-frame clones alone and lacks a portion of them. The data show approximately 400,000 clones, with 92% seen just once and 3% to 5% held by the top ten. Specimen: peripheral blood, collected after recovery from COVID-19. Source of these receptors: a human donor who had recovered from COVID-19.

Worth noting for this clone: Different DNA sequences within this sample yield the same CDR3. This chain connects TRBV5-4 to TRBJ1-3; 11 nucleotides align to TRBD1. Germline CDR1 reads SGHNT; CDR2 reads YYREEE (reference sequence). This CDR3 spans 15 amino acids. The V segment lost 3 bases and the J segment 1 base; nucleotides outside the gene matches: 0. CDR3 DNA sequence: TGTGCCAGCAGCTGGGACAGGGGGTCTGGAAACACCATATATTTT. It encodes CASSWDRGSGNTIYF.

The chain uses TRBV2 and TRBJ1-1, with unresolved D. Trimming removed 9 bases at V and 6 bases at J, with 11 bases between. This CDR3 region has 11 residues. In germline, CDR1 is SNHLY, CDR2 FYNNEI. The CDR3 region is CASFQAAEAFF. The CDR3 DNA reads as TGTGCCAGTTTCCAGGCCGCTGAAGCTTTCTTT.

The chain uses TRBV7-8 and TRBJ1-1, with D uncertain. The CDR3 is made up of 13 amino acids. The germline gives CDR1 SGHVS, CDR2 FQNEAQ. The V end was cut by 1 base, the J end by 1 base, with 4 bases between. CDR3 region: CASSLGRNTEAFF. The CDR3, as DNA: TGTGCCAGCAGCTTAGGACGGAACACTGAAGCTTTCTTT.

This sequence joins TRBV20-1 and TRBJ2-7; D is unresolved. The CDR3 has 11 residues. Germline V gives CDR1 DFQATT, CDR2 SNEGSKA (reference sequence). Trimming took off 7 bases at V and 6 bases at J, with 13 bases between the two ends. As DNA, the CDR3 is TGCAGTGGGTCAGCGTCGGGCGAGCAGTACTTC. Translating gives CSGSASGEQYF.

This clone was found once. The rearrangement links TRBV2 to TRBJ1-2, with D possibly matching TRBD1 (6 bases). Looked up from germline, CDR1 is SNHLY and CDR2 is FYNNEI. Between the trimmed V and J ends, which lost 3 bases and 3 bases, there was a span of 14 bases. The CDR3 runs to 15 residues. The CDR3 bases are TGTGCCAGCAGTGATGGGCAGGGGCCTCACTATGGCTACACCTTC. Translation gives CASSDGQGPHYGYTF.

The V and J genes are TRBV12-3 or TRBV12-4 and TRBJ1-5; D unclear. The CDR3 extends over 13 amino acids. Trimming pared 2 bases from V and 3 bases from J, leaving 5 bases between. DNA for the CDR3: TGTGCCAGCAGTTTAATGCCCAATCAGCCCCAGCATTTT. The encoded protein is CASSLMPNQPQHF.

The rearrangement uses TRBV6-2 or TRBV6-3 and TRBJ1-2; a weak D match, TRBD1 (5 bases). V lost 5 bases to trimming and J lost 8 bases, with 18 bases between them. Germline CDR1 is MNHEY and CDR2 is SVGEGT. This CDR3 spans 14 amino acids. The CDR3 nucleotides read TGTGCCAGCAGTCCCCTCAGGGTGTTGGTCGGCTACACCTTC. Its translation is CASSPLRVLVGYTF.

V gene TRBV7-8 combines with J gene TRBJ2-3; D may be TRBD1 (5 bases). The CDR3 runs 14 residues. The germline V gene has CDR1 SGHVS and CDR2 FQNEAQ. V was clipped by 6 bases and J by 6 bases, with 16 bases between them. The CDR3 here is CASRGEGLGDTQYF. CDR3 bases: TGTGCCAGCAGAGGGGAAGGATTGGGGGATACGCAGTATTTT.

The CDR3 here is CASSYGGDYGYTF. For the CDR3, the DNA is TGTGCCAGCAGTTACGGGGGGGACTATGGCTACACCTTC. The J gene is TRBJ1-2, the V gene TRBV6-5; D possibly corresponds to TRBD1 (5 bases). CDR3 length equals 13 residues. Per germline, CDR1 MNHEY and CDR2 SVGAGI. Trimming removed 2 bases from V and 3 bases from J, with 7 bases in between.

A single count supports this clone. The chain has TRBV19 and TRBJ1-4; D perhaps matches TRBD1 (5 bases). The CDR3 is 13 amino acids. The V gene's germline CDR1 is LNHDA and CDR2 SQIVND (reference sequence). V was cut by 6 bases and J by 6 bases, with 11 bases left in between. The CDR3 DNA follows: TGTGCCAGTAGAGGGGCAGGGTATGAAAAACTGTTTTTT. Its protein is CASRGAGYEKLFF.

This sequence joins TRBV5-1 and TRBJ1-1, with a weak D call TRBD1 (6 bases). V lost 4 bases and J lost 5, with 15 bases in between. The germline CDR1 and CDR2 sequences are SGHRS and YFSETQ. This CDR3 region has 14 residues. CDR3 protein: CASSADRPGTEAFF. The DNA for the CDR3 is TGCGCCAGCAGCGCAGACAGGCCGGGGACTGAAGCTTTCTTT.

The chain joins TRBV19 to TRBJ1-2, with D tentatively TRBD1 (6 bases). Germline CDR1 LNHDA, CDR2 SQIVND (reference sequence). The CDR3 is 15 amino acids. V shed 5 bases and J shed 0 bases, with 13 bases lying between them. The CDR3 bases are TGTGCCAGTAGTGAGAAACAGGGAGCTAACTATGGCTACACCTTC. The encoded protein is CASSEKQGANYGYTF. The complete variable domain, with remaining parts taken from reference TRBV19 and TRBJ1-2, reads DGGITQSPKYLFRKEGQNVTLSCEQNLNHDAMYWYRQDPGQGLRLIYYSQIVNDFQKGDIAEGYSVSREKKESFPLTVTSAQKNPTAFYLCASSEKQGANYGYTFGSGTRLTVV.

For the CDR3, the DNA is TGTGCCAGTAGTCCCTGGACACAGTATGGCTACACCTTC. As protein: CASSPWTQYGYTF. The chain couples TRBV19 to TRBJ1-2; TRBD1 might be the D (5 bases). CDR1 and CDR2 (germline): LNHDA, SQIVND (reference sequence). The ends were cut back, 5 bases at V and 5 bases at J, with 12 bases in the middle. This CDR3 is 13 amino acids long.

The V call is TRBV5-1, the J call TRBJ1-1, with D unclear. CDR3 length equals 13 residues. Germline V CDR1 and CDR2: SGHRS, YFSETQ. Trimming took off 4 bases at V and 0 bases at J, with 7 bases between the two ends. Here the CDR3 reads CASSANLNTEAFF. Here the CDR3 DNA reads TGCGCCAGCAGCGCCAACTTGAACACTGAAGCTTTCTTT.

The chain joins TRBV2 to TRBJ1-6; TRBD1 might be the D (5 bases). Trimming took 9 bases from V and 7 from J, leaving 16 bases between them. The germline CDR1 and CDR2 sequences are SNHLY and FYNNEI. The CDR3 extends over 14 amino acids. The CDR3 sequence is CASGSGTVNSPLHF. The CDR3 coding sequence is TGTGCCAGTGGATCCGGGACGGTAAATTCACCCCTCCACTTT.

Remarks on this clone: Mismatch with germline at one junction end may stem from a read error. The chain employs TRBV7-7 and TRBJ2-5; D is perhaps TRBD1 (7 bases). In germline, CDR1 is SSHAT, CDR2 FNYEAQ (reference sequence). The CDR3 runs to 15 residues. CDR3 sequence reads: CASSLTLTGRETQYF. The CDR3 DNA reads as TGTGCTAGCAGCTTGACTCTGACAGGGAGGGAGACCCAGTACTTC.